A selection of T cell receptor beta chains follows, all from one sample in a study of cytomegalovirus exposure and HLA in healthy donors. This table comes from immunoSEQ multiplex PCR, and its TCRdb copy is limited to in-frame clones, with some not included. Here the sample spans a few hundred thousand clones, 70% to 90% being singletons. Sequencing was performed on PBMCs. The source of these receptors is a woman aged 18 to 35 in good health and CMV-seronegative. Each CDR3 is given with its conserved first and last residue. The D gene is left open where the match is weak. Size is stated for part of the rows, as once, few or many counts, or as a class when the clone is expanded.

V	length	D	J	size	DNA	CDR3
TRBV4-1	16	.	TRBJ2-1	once	TGCGCCAGCAGCCAATCTCCCTTAAAGTCTTTCAGTGAGCAGTTCTTC	CASSQSPLKSFSEQFF
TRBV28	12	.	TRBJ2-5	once	TGTGCCAGCAGTGCCCGAGGGGAGACCCAGTACTTC	CASSARGETQYF
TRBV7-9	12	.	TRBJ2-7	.	TGTGCCAGCAGTTACCAGGGAAGCGAGCAGTACTTC	CASSYQGSEQYF
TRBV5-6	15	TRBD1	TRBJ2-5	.	TGTGCCAGCAGCTTCCCGGGACAGCGACAAGAGACCCAGTACTTC	CASSFPGQRQETQYF
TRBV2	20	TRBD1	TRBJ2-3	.	TGTGCCAGCAGTGAAGCCTTGGGGTCTGTTTGGGACAGGGGGTATGATACGCAGTATTTT	CASSEALGSVWDRGYDTQYF
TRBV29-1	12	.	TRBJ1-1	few	TGCAGCGTCCCGGCGGTGAACACTGAAGCTTTCTTT	CSVPAVNTEAFF
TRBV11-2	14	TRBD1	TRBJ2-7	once	TGTGCCAGCAGCTTCGGACAGGGTTCCTACGAGCAGTACTTC	CASSFGQGSYEQYF
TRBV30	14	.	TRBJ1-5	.	TGTGCCTGGACGGAGGGGCCGTCAGGTCAGCCCCAGCATTTT	CAWTEGPSGQPQHF
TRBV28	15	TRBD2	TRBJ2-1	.	TGTGCCAGCAGAGCCGGGACTAGCTCCTACAATGAGCAGTTCTTC	CASRAGTSSYNEQFF
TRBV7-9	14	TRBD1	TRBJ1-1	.	TGTGCCAGCAGCTTGGGACAGGGGACAACGGAAGCTTTCTTT	CASSLGQGTTEAFF
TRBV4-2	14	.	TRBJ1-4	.	TGTGCCAGCAGCTACGGGGGAGAAGGGGAAAAACTGTTTTTT	CASSYGGEGEKLFF
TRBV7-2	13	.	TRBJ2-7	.	TGTGCCAGCAGCTCCGGGGGTGGCTACGAGCAGTACTTC	CASSSGGGYEQYF
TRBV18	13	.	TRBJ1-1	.	TGTGCCAGCTCAGGGGGGGGACCTGATGAAGCTTTCTTT	CASSGGGPDEAFF
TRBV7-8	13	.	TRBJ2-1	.	TGTGCCAGCTTTCCGGGTTCCATCGATGAGCAGTTCTTC	CASFPGSIDEQFF
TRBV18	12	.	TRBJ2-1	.	TGTGCCAGCTCACCACGGGGGGATGAGCAGTTCTTC	CASSPRGDEQFF
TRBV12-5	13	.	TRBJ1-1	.	TGTGCTAGTGGTCCAGGGCGGAACACTGAAGCTTTCTTT	CASGPGRNTEAFF
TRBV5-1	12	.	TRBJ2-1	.	TGCGCCAGCAGCTACCACAACAATGAGCAGTTCTTC	CASSYHNNEQFF
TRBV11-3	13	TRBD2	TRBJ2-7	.	TGTGCCAGCAGCTCCGGACTAGCCAACGAGCAGTACTTC	CASSSGLANEQYF
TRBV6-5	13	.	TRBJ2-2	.	TGTGCCAGCAGGGACACGAACACCGGGGAGCTGTTTTTT	CASRDTNTGELFF
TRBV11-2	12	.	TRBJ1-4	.	TGTGCCAGCAGCTTAGATCCTTCAAAACTGTTTTTT	CASSLDPSKLFF
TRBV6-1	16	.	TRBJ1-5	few	TGTGCCAGCAGTGAAGCATCAGGGGCCCTCAATCAGCCCCAGCATTTT	CASSEASGALNQPQHF
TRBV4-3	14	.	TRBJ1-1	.	TGCGCCAGCAGCCAAAGAACAGGATCGGGTGAAGCTTTCTTT	CASSQRTGSGEAFF
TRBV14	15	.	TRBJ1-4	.	TGTGCCAGCAGCCAGAACCGCGGGACTCCCGAAAAACTGTTTTTT	CASSQNRGTPEKLFF
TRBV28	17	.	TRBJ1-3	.	TGTGCCAGCAGTCTATCTTCGACAGGTTGGGCTGGAAACACCATATATTTT	CASSLSSTGWAGNTIYF
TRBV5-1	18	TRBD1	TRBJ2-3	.	TGCGCCAGCAGCTTTGAGACAGGGGCCCCTCCCAGCACAGATACGCAGTATTTT	CASSFETGAPPSTDTQYF
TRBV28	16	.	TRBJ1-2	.	TGTGCCAGCAGTTTCACGACAGGACCCAAGGGGGACGGCTACACCTTC	CASSFTTGPKGDGYTF
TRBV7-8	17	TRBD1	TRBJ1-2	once	TGTGCCAGCAGCTTAGCGGTGATGGGACAGGGCTTAAATGGCTACACCTTC	CASSLAVMGQGLNGYTF
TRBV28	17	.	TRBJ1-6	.	TGTGCCAGCAGTTTTTTTCTAATAAGCTCCTATAATTCACCCCTCCACTTT	CASSFFLISSYNSPLHF
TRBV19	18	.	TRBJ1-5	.	TGTGCCAGTAGTATCGGGACCGCGAGGGGGTCTGTCCGATCGCCCCAGCATTTT	CASSIGTARGSVRSPQHF
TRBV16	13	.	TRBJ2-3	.	TGTGCCAGCAGCCAAGGTCGGACAGATACGCAGTATTTT	CASSQGRTDTQYF
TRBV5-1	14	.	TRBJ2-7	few	TGCGCCAGCAGCTTCGTCTCCCCCTTGGCCGAGCAGTACTTC	CASSFVSPLAEQYF
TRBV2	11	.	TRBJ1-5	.	TGTGCCAGCAGTCTTAATCAGCCCCAGCATTTT	CASSLNQPQHF
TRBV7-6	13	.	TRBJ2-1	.	TGTGCCAGCAGTCCAGGCTCCTACAATGAGCAGTTCTTC	CASSPGSYNEQFF
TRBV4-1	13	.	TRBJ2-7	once	TGCGCCAGCAGCCAAGATAGAGACTACGAGCAGTACTTC	CASSQDRDYEQYF
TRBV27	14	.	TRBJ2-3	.	TGTGCCAGCAGTTTATCGGACTCAAACAGGGCGCAGTATTTT	CASSLSDSNRAQYF
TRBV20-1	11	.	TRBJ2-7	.	TGCAGTGCTAGAGTTCGGGACGAGCAGTACTTC	CSARVRDEQYF
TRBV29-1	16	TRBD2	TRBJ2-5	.	TGCAGCGTTGGGACTAGCGGGAGGCTCGGGAGAGAGACCCAGTACTTC	CSVGTSGRLGRETQYF